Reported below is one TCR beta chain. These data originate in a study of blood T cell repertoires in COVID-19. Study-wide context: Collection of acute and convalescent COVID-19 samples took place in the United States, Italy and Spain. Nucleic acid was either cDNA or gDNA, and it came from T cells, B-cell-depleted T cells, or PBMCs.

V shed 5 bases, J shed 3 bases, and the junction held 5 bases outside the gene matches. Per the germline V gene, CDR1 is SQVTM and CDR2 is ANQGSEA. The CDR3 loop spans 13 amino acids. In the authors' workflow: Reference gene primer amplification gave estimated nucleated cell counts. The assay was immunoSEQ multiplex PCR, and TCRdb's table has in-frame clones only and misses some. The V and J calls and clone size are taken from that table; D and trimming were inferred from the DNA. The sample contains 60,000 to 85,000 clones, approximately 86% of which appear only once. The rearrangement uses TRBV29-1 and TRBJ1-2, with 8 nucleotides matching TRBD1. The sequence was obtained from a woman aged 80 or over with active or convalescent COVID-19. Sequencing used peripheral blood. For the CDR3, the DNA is TGCAGCGTTTGGACAGGGAGAGACTATGGCTACACCTTC. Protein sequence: CSVWTGRDYGYTF.